This TCR beta chain was recovered during a study of shared clonotypes between healthy human individuals (TCRdb year 2020). For context, the study as a whole: Three men and a couple of women, aged 18 to 49 years, made up the cohort. To estimate repertoire size and how much clonotypes are shared between individuals, the study performed deep sequencing of blood TCR repertoires from a few healthy adults. Leukapheresis yielded between about 0.85 and 10 billion PBMCs per donor. To increase sequencing depth and limit assay-specific biases, different laboratories used diverse techniques to prepare libraries and sequence TCR repertoires. For each donor, three plates each were used for CD4 naive and CD4 memory, two plates were used for CD8 naive, and one plate was used for CD8 memory.

Using the deep immunoSEQ assay, multiplex PCR amplified TCR CDR3 regions from genomic DNA. Extracted genomic DNA from each cell subset was spread evenly across all wells of several immunoSEQ 96-well plates, with each plate serving as a replicate. For sorted subsets, approximately 0.2 ug of genomic DNA, equivalent to roughly 30,000 T cell genomes, went into each replicate PCR. The purified libraries were quantified using a Qubit 3.0 fluorometer, sized with a Bioanalyzer 2100, and then quantified again using the KAPA Library Quantification kit. A separate single-read 150-cycle Illumina NextSeq 550 flow cell was used to sequence each immunoSEQ 96-well plate. The study's processing was this. Because the immunoSEQ output included only junctional sequences and no quality scores, the filtering could not be the same as the filtering used for full-length reads. To assign V/J genes and CDR3, sequences were annotated against IMGT germline references using PyIR, a Python wrapper for IgBLAST v1.9. Any read was removed if the V/J assignment was weak (E-value above 1e-6), the CDR3 was missing, or the read contained stop codons, out-of-frame junctions, or ambiguous translated residues. V3J clonotypes were defined as sequences sharing the same inferred V gene, J gene, and CDR3 amino acid sequence. Percentage overlap between repertoires was computed as shared unique clonotypes divided by the size of the smaller repertoire. Three approaches were used to assess repertoire richness: RTK rarefaction, the Chao1 estimator, and Recon v2.1 estimates of unobserved clonotypes. Generation probabilities were computed with OLGA for all TCRbeta clonotypes obtained by the gDNA method from several donors. The table comes from immuneACCESS by way of TCRdb, which keeps in-frame sequences with V and J called. Part of the clones is missing from these tables; in studies checked, under half for an unresolved V gene and the rest for unknown reasons. V and J calls and clone size come straight from that table; D and trimming were deduced from the DNA. For this sample there are 850,000 to 1,200,000 clones; 75% appear just once. Approximately 1.5% of the sample is taken by the ten largest.

V gives up 1 base and J gives up 4 bases, and the segment between their germline ends measures 10 bases. Via the germline V gene, CDR1 is MGHRA and CDR2 YSYEKL. The CDR3 measures 14 amino acids from cysteine to phenylalanine. Only the CDR3 region is kept as DNA, spanning 42 bases read in frame from base 1. Study-wide conclusions, independent of this receptor: Larger estimated clonotype richness was generally found for naive subsets than for memory subsets. Pairwise subsampling indicated that sequencing depth was expected to affect the degree of clonotype sharing among donors. Only blood was sampled, and tissue TCR repertoires likely differ from those in blood. Sharing across several donors was observed for about 5% of naive CD4, over 3% of naive CD8, around 2.5% of memory CD4, and roughly 0.4% of memory CD8 clonotypes. Clonotypes shared by all four sorted-subset donors showed higher generation probabilities than non-shared clonotypes. Even with the large sequencing depth, rarefaction of the sorted-subset datasets indicated that sequencing was incomplete. The small number of donors limited the genetic and exposure-history diversity represented.

Healthy HIV-negative adults with no recently reported acute infections or vaccinations were included as donors. All donors were Caucasian adults living in Nashville, Tennessee, USA. Magnetic negative selection was used to enrich CD4+ T cells, after which naive cells were positively selected on CD45RA and the negative fraction became the memory subset. After blood collection by leukapheresis, PBMCs were isolated using Ficoll-Histopaque density gradient centrifugation and then cryopreserved in the vapor phase of liquid nitrogen. Purity and quantity of every magnetically sorted T cell population were checked by analytical flow cytometry. Genomic DNA was isolated from each sorted fraction and quantified by UV absorbance on a Nanodrop 2000c. This clone was found a few times. Its antigen has not been determined. No quality values exist for individual bases; no much larger clone is one base distant. This specimen includes other DNA sequences encoding the same CDR3.

The receptor was isolated from a man younger than 35 in good health. Sequencing was done on a sample of memory CD4+ T cells sorted from blood. Reading the label with the study, this specimen's cell subset or site is: CD45RA-negative fraction. The chain is encoded by TRBV4-1 joined to TRBJ1-2, with the D segment identity uncertain. CDR3 sequence: CASSQALGGYGYTF. Here is the DNA: TGCGCCAGCAGCCAAGCTCTGGGAGGCTATGGCTACACCTTC.